This T cell receptor (beta chain) was observed in a study of T cells in Graves' hyperthyroidism and ophthalmopathy. General study findings and limits: Most thyroid-expanded clonotypes above 0.001 were also found in blood. Model output signaled ophthalmopathy a median approximately six months ahead of onset. Patients with ophthalmopathy were separated from those with stable hyperthyroidism by a 13 V-J model.

Germline-derived CDR1 and CDR2 are MGHRA and YSYEKL. V lost 4 bases and J lost 3, with 9 bases in between. The CDR3 is 13 residues long. Worth noting for this clonotype: The antigen is not known.

Template material for amplifying TCR beta CDR3 regions consisted of RNA transcripts. In the first-round RT-PCR of the TCR CDR3, the HTBI primer set was used. TCRdb fed the multiplex PCR reads into MiXCR, producing one record per CDR3 protein. The data show 350,000 to 400,000 distinct CDR3 sequences, with about 18% seen just once and 3% to 4% held by the top ten. The clonotype comes from a woman aged 18-30 years with Graves' hyperthyroidism. V gene TRBV4-1 combines with J gene TRBJ1-1, with a possible D match to TRBD1 (5 bases). What was sequenced was blood. CDR3 residues: CASSPKGDTEAFF. The CDR3 nucleotides read TGCGCCAGCAGCCCTAAAGGGGACACTGAAGCTTTCTTT.